The following is a T cell receptor beta chain sequence with its context. The antigen is not known. Here immunoSEQ multiplex PCR was the method, and the copy in TCRdb shows in-frame clones only, minus some. In the table there are roughly 2,000,000 clones, approximately 94% of which are singletons. Losses at the gene ends were 6 bases for V and 3 bases for J; bases not matched to a gene: 11. The germline V gene encodes CDR1 SGHNT and CDR2 YYREEE (reference sequence). The CDR3 covers 16 residues. The entry originates in a study of shared clonotypes between healthy human individuals. Study-level results: Non-shared clonotypes were found to have lower generation probabilities than the clonotypes that were shared by all four of the sorted-subset donors. A handful of donors had around 5% of their naive CD4 clonotypes in common. There were few donors, and this limited the genetic and exposure-history diversity represented.

Naive CD8 cells lacked CD45RO and underwent positive selection for CCR7, leaving out terminally differentiated effector memory CD45RA+ cells. Healthy HIV-negative adults with no recent acute infections or vaccinations were recruited as donors. The rearrangement uses TRBV5-4 and TRBJ2-7; 11 nucleotides align to TRBD1. This TCR was recovered from a man aged 18-30 years in good health. The specimen was naive CD8+ T cells sorted from blood. The CDR3 sequence: CASTSEDGTGGYEQYF. Written as DNA, the CDR3 is TGTGCCAGCACCTCAGAGGACGGGACAGGGGGCTACGAGCAGTACTTC.